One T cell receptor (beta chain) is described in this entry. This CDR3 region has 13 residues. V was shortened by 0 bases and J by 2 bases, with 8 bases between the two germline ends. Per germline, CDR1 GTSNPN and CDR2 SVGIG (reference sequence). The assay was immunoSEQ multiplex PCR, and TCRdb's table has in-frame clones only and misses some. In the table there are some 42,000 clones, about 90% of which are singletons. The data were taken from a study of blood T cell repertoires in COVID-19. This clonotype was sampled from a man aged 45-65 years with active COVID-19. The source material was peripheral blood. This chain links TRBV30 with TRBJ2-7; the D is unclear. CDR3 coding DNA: TGTGCCTGGAGTGTTGGGCAGGCCTACGAGCAGTACTTC. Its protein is CAWSVGQAYEQYF.